This T cell receptor (beta chain) comes out of a study of cytomegalovirus exposure and HLA in healthy donors. This clone was found a few times. Primers for the PCR totalled 60 Vbeta and 13 Jbeta. Assay: immunoSEQ multiplex PCR; the TCRdb copy retains only in-frame clones and omits some. The data show roughly 110,000 clones, 70% to 80% seen once. The source is a woman aged 25 to 39 in good health and CMV-seropositive. Material: PBMCs.

The chain's CDR3 is CASSSQGMDQPQHF. The CDR3 nucleotides read TGCGCCAGCAGCTCGCAGGGTATGGATCAGCCCCAGCATTTT. The chain is built from TRBV5-1 and TRBJ1-5, with a tentative D call TRBD1 (5 bases). In germline, CDR1 is SGHRS, CDR2 YFSETQ. Trimming left V 3 bases short and J 5 bases short, with 12 bases between. The CDR3 extends over 14 amino acids.